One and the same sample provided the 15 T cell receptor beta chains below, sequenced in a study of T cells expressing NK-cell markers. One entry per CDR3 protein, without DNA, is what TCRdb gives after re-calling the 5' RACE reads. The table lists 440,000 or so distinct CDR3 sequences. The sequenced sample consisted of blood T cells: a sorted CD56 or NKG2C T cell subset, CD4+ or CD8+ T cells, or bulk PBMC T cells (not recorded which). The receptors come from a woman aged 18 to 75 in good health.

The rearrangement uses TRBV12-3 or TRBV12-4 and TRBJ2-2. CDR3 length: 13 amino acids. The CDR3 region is CASSFFATGELFF.

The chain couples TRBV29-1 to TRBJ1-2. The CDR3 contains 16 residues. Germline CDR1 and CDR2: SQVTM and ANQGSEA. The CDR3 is CSVVGVVGRTNYGYTF.

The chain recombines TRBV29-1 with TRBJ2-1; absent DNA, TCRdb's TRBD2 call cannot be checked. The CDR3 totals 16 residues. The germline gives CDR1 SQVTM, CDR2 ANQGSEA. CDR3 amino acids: CSGWGTSGSSYNEQFF.

The chain's CDR3 is CASSLEPGLYEQYF. The chain couples TRBV12-3 or TRBV12-4 to TRBJ2-7. This CDR3 spans 14 amino acids.

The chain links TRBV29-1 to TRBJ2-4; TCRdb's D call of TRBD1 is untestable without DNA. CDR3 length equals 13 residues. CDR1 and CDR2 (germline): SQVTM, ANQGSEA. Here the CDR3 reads CSVSPTGSDIQYF. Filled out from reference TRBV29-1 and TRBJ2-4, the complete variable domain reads SAVISQKPSRDICQRGTSLTIQCQVDSQVTMMFWYRQQPGQSLTLIATANQGSEATYESGFVIDKFPISRPNLTFSTLTVSNMSPEDSSIYLCSVSPTGSDIQYFGAGTRLSVL.

The CDR3 sequence: CSATGGGTDTQYF. The chain links TRBV20-1 to TRBJ2-3; TCRdb gives TRBD1 as the D gene, but with no DNA this cannot be confirmed. The CDR3 loop spans 13 amino acids. Germline loops: CDR1 DFQATT, CDR2 SNEGSKA (reference sequence).

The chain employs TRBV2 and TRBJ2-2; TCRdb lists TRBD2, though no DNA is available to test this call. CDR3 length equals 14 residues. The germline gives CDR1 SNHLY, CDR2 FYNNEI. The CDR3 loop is CASSATGSTGELFF. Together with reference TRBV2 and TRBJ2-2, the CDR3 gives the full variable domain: EPEVTQTPSHQVTQMGQEVILRCVPISNHLYFYWYRQILGQKVEFLVSFYNNEISEKSEIFDDQFSVERPDGSNFTLKIRSTKLEDSAMYFCASSATGSTGELFFGEGSRLTVL.

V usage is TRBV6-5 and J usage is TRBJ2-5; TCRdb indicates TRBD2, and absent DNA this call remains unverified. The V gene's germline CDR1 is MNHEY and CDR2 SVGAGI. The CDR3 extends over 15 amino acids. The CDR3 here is CASRYYGSGQETQYF.

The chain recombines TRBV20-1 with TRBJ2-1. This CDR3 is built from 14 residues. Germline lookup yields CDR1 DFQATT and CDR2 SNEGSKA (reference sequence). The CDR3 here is CSARHHTSYNEQFF.

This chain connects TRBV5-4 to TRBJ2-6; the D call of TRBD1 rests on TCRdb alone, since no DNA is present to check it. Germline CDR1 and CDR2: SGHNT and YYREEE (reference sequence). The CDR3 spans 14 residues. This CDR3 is CASRYRAGANVLTF.

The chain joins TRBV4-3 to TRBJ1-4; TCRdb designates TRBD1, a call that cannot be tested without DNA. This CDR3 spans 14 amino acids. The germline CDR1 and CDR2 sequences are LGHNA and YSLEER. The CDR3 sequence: CASSQGKGNEKLFF.

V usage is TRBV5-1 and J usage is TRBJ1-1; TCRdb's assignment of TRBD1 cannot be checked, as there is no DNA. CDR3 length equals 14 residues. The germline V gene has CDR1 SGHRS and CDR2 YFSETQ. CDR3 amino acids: CASSRVGAGTEAFF. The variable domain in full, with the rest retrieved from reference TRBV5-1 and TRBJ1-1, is KAGVTQTPRYLIKTRGQQVTLSCSPISGHRSVSWYQQTPGQGLQFLFEYFSETQRNKGNFPGRFSGRQFSNSRSEMNVSTLELGDSALYLCASSRVGAGTEAFFGQGTRLTVV.

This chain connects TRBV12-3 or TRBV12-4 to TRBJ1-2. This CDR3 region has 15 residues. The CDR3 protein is CASIPSGSANYGYTF.

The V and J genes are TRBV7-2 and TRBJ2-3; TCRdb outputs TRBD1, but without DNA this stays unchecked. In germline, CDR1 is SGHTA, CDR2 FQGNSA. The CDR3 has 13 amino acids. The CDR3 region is CASSRGQTDTQYF.

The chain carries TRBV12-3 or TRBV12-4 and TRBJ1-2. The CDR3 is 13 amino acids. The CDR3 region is CASVGSKTYGYTF.